The 23 T cell receptor beta chains presented below share a single source sample, sequenced in a study of spatial heterogeneity in lung cancer. Study-level points and caveats: Tumor mutation counts were tracked by expanded intratumoral alpha and beta TCR counts.

Antigens for these TCRs are unknown. Indicated time point: sample taken at primary tumor resection. TCRdb re-called the 5' RACE reads through MiXCR, storing one row per CDR3 protein. The sample holds 7,500 to 10,000 distinct CDR3 sequences, 4% to 6% seen once. Sequenced here: lung tumor tissue, sampled at surgery. The receptor set was obtained from a female donor with early-stage non-small cell lung cancer.

This clonotype was seen repeatedly, ten times or more. This chain joins TRBV4-1 and TRBJ2-3, with 8 bases that match TRBD2. Unmatched junction bases numbered 7, after V lost 4 bases and J lost 4 bases. There are 15 residues in the CDR3. Per germline, CDR1 MGHRA and CDR2 YSYEKL. The CDR3: CASSPQREIADTQYF. CDR3 in DNA: TGCGCCAGCAGCCCCCAGCGGGAGATCGCAGATACGCAGTATTTT.

The table lists this clonotype with many counts. The chain recombines TRBV11-2 with TRBJ2-3, with 7 bases fitting TRBD2. V was clipped by 1 base and J by 5 bases; unmatched bases: 0. The germline V gene encodes CDR1 SGHAT and CDR2 FQNNGV. This CDR3 is built from 13 residues. The CDR3, as DNA: TGTGCCAGCAGCTTAGCGGGGGGAGATACGCAGTATTTT. This gives the protein CASSLAGGDTQYF.

This clonotype was observed many times. The chain uses TRBV7-9 and TRBJ2-7, with D perhaps matching TRBD2 (5 bases). The ends were cut back, 5 bases at V and 1 base at J, with 21 bases in the middle. Germline values: CDR1 SEHNR, CDR2 FQNEAQ (reference sequence). CDR3 size: 17 residues. The CDR3 sequence is CASSPVLGGGWSYEQYF. DNA for the CDR3: TGTGCCAGCAGCCCTGTACTGGGTGGAGGTTGGTCCTACGAGCAGTACTTC.

This clonotype has ten or more counts. The rearrangement uses TRBV7-9 and TRBJ2-1; possible D gene TRBD1, 6 bases. The CDR3 length is 14 residues. The germline CDR1 and CDR2 sequences are SEHNR and FQNEAQ (reference sequence). Trimming took 2 bases from V and 5 from J, leaving 10 bases between them. CDR3 region: CASSLLTGNNEQFF. CDR3 DNA sequence: TGTGCCAGCAGCTTACTAACAGGGAACAATGAGCAGTTCTTC.

There are many counts of this clonotype. A read error may explain this, as a much larger clone is one base away. The V and J genes are TRBV24-1 and TRBJ1-2; TRBD1 is a possible D gene (6 bases). This CDR3 region has 12 residues. Germline V gene data show CDR1 as KGHDR and CDR2 as SFDVKD. The CDR3 DNA is TGTGCCACCAGTGATTGGACAGATGGCTACAACTTC. This translates into CATSDWTDGYNF.

By sample fraction, this clonotype is medium-sized. CDR3 nucleotides: TGTGCCAGCAGCTTACGTCCAGGAACTGAAGCTTTCTTT. As protein: CASSLRPGTEAFF. J is TRBJ1-1 and V is TRBV11-2; no clear D gene. V gave up 2 bases and J gave up 5 bases, with 9 bases separating them. Germline V gives CDR1 SGHAT, CDR2 FQNNGV. This CDR3 comprises 13 residues.

Many counts were recorded for this clonotype. The DNA for the CDR3 is TGTGCCAGCTCCGGCAATGAGCAGTTCTTC. The encoded protein is CASSGNEQFF. This rearrangement joins TRBV18 to TRBJ2-1; D is unclear. Between the trimmed V and J ends, which lost 6 bases and 6 bases, there was a span of 3 bases. This CDR3 is built from 10 residues. Per germline, CDR1 KGHSH and CDR2 LQKENI.

This clonotype was recorded many times. This rearrangement joins TRBV3-1 to TRBJ1-5, with D perhaps TRBD1 (5 bases). With 1 base removed from V and 3 bases from J, the gap between germline ends came to 13 bases. This CDR3 has 16 amino acids. Per germline, CDR1 LGHDT and CDR2 YNNKEL (reference sequence). In nucleotides, the CDR3 is TGTGCCAGCAGCCAAGGTTTCGGGGCCTACAATCAGCCCCAGCATTTT. Protein product: CASSQGFGAYNQPQHF.

This clonotype has a handful of counts. Here the CDR3 reads CASSQFGTAQPQHF. In nucleotides, the CDR3 is TGTGCCAGCAGCCAATTCGGGACAGCTCAGCCCCAGCATTTT. The rearrangement joins TRBV3-1 to TRBJ1-5, with 7 positions matching TRBD1. The CDR3 runs 14 residues. The V gene end was trimmed by 2 bases and the J gene end by 6 bases; junction bases not matched to a gene: 4. The V gene's germline CDR1 is LGHDT and CDR2 YNNKEL (reference sequence).

This clonotype showed up just a few times. The chain has TRBV5-5 and TRBJ1-3; D is uncertain. Trimming stripped 0 bases from V and 0 bases from J, with 4 bases between. The CDR3 totals 14 residues. Germline V gives CDR1 SGHKS, CDR2 YYEKEE (reference sequence). As DNA, the CDR3 is TGTGCCAGCAGCTTGGCTGACTCTGGAAACACCATATATTTT. It yields the protein CASSLADSGNTIYF.

The table lists this clonotype with many counts. This sequence joins TRBV6-2 or TRBV6-3 and TRBJ2-1, with 9 bases that match TRBD2. V was pared by 10 bases and J by 10 bases, with 20 bases of the junction left unmatched. The CDR3 is made up of 16 amino acids. CDR1 is MNHEY, CDR2 SVGEGT, per germline. The CDR3 reads CATRTPVSGRSGEQFF. In DNA, the CDR3 is TGTGCCACCCGGACCCCAGTTAGCGGGAGAAGTGGGGAGCAGTTCTTC.

This clonotype is labeled medium-sized. The V gene is TRBV20-1, the J gene TRBJ2-1, with TRBD1 matching over 10 bases. CDR1 is DFQATT and CDR2 is SNEGSKA in the germline V gene (reference sequence). The CDR3 spans 15 residues. Trimming at V came to 5 bases and at J to 7 bases, leaving 11 bases not matched to a gene. The CDR3 loop reads CSAAHRDRGWNEQFF. The CDR3, as DNA: TGCAGTGCTGCCCACCGGGACAGGGGTTGGAATGAGCAGTTCTTC.

In its sample, this clonotype was seen many times. The rearrangement uses TRBV7-9 and TRBJ2-3; TRBD2 is a possible D gene (5 bases). There are 17 residues in the CDR3. Trimming left V 6 bases short and J 0 bases short, with 19 bases between. The germline V gene has CDR1 SEHNR and CDR2 FQNEAQ (reference sequence). CDR3 DNA: TGTGCCAGCAGTCCTATTTCTAGCTCTATCAGCACAGATACGCAGTATTTT. Its protein product is CASSPISSSISTDTQYF.

This clonotype was seen many times. This may come from a read error, since a much larger clone is one base off. This rearrangement joins TRBV28 to TRBJ1-2; D is unresolved. The CDR3 sequence is 13 residues long. Per the germline V gene, CDR1 is MDHEN and CDR2 is SYDVKM. The CDR3: CASRKTANYGYNF. The CDR3 DNA sequence: TGTGCCAGCAGAAAAACAGCAAACTATGGCTACAACTTC.

By share, this clonotype counts as medium-sized. The CDR3 nucleotides read TGTGCCATCAGTGCCCAAAGGGGTTCCTACGAGCAGTACTTC. Its protein product is CAISAQRGSYEQYF. This chain joins TRBV10-3 and TRBJ2-7; a weak D match, TRBD1 (5 bases). The V gene lost 4 bases and the J gene lost 1 base, with 11 bases spanning the gap. Germline assignment: CDR1 ENHRY and CDR2 SYGVKD. This CDR3 spans 14 amino acids.

At least ten counts were recorded for this clonotype. The chain joins TRBV5-1 to TRBJ2-2, with 11 nucleotides matching TRBD2. Germline loops: CDR1 SGHRS, CDR2 YFSETQ. V was pared by 5 bases and J by 6 bases, with 6 bases of the junction left unmatched. The CDR3 length is 15 residues. CDR3 amino acids: CASRSGTSGSGELFF. The DNA of the CDR3 is TGCGCCAGCAGATCCGGGACTAGCGGTTCCGGGGAGCTGTTTTTT. Combining the CDR3 with reference TRBV5-1 and TRBJ2-2 gives the whole variable domain KAGVTQTPRYLIKTRGQQVTLSCSPISGHRSVSWYQQTPGQGLQFLFEYFSETQRNKGNFPGRFSGRQFSNSRSEMNVSTLELGDSALYLCASRSGTSGSGELFFGEGSRLTVL.

This clonotype was observed at least ten times. The genes are TRBV20-1 and TRBJ2-3; TRBD2 matches at 9 bases. The J segment lost 2 bases and the V segment lost 0 bases, leaving 6 bases of the junction unmatched. Germline CDR1 DFQATT, CDR2 SNEGSKA (reference sequence). This CDR3 is 16 amino acids long. Written as DNA, the CDR3 is TGCAGTGCTAGAGATCTGCTAGCGGGGCACACAGATACGCAGTATTTT. It specifies CSARDLLAGHTDTQYF.

The sample holds many counts of this clonotype. The chain couples TRBV20-1 to TRBJ2-5; D tentatively reads TRBD1 or TRBD2 (5 bases each). V was cut by 3 bases and J by 1 base, with 15 bases left in between. Looked up from germline, CDR1 is DFQATT and CDR2 is SNEGSKA (reference sequence). The CDR3 is 15 amino acids. The CDR3: CSASPGTAIQETQYF. In DNA, the CDR3 is TGCAGTGCTAGTCCGGGGACGGCGATCCAAGAGACCCAGTACTTC.

By share, this clonotype counts as medium-sized (0.01 to 0.1%). The V and J genes are TRBV7-2 and TRBJ1-4; D may be TRBD1 (5 bases). The ends were cut back, 6 bases at V and 2 bases at J, with 25 bases in the middle. Germline V CDR1 and CDR2: SGHTA, FQGNSA. The CDR3 length is 19 residues. The CDR3 nucleotides are TGTGCCAGCAGTCGAGGGTCAGGACATCCCTGGGCGACTAATGAAAAACTGTTTTTT. This gives the protein CASSRGSGHPWATNEKLFF.

This clonotype has more than one count but fewer than ten. V usage is TRBV5-8 and J usage is TRBJ1-3, with D perhaps matching TRBD1 (6 bases). The CDR3 has 13 residues. V was trimmed by 4 bases and J by 2 bases, leaving 7 bases between them. Germline V gene data show CDR1 as SGHTS and CDR2 as YDEGEE. CDR3 nucleotide sequence: TGTGCCAGCAGCGCAGGGGCTGGAAACACCATATATTTT. Amino acids: CASSAGAGNTIYF.

This clonotype appeared many times. J is TRBJ1-5 and V is TRBV12-3 or TRBV12-4; D is uncertain. V lost 2 bases, J lost 3 bases, and 8 bases lay in between. This CDR3 contains 14 residues. The CDR3 sequence: CASSLSQHNQPQHF. Here the CDR3 DNA reads TGTGCCAGCAGTTTAAGTCAGCACAATCAGCCCCAGCATTTT.

This clonotype occurred many times. The gene calls are TRBV19 and TRBJ2-1; 7 bases agree with TRBD2. The CDR3 loop spans 13 amino acids. Germline lookup yields CDR1 LNHDA and CDR2 SQIVND (reference sequence). Unmatched junction bases numbered 4, after V lost 3 bases and J lost 8 bases. The CDR3: CASSIMAGDEQFF. Written as DNA, the CDR3 is TGTGCCAGTAGTATTATGGCGGGGGATGAGCAGTTCTTC. The entire variable domain, with the rest obtained from reference TRBV19 and TRBJ2-1, is as follows: DGGITQSPKYLFRKEGQNVTLSCEQNLNHDAMYWYRQDPGQGLRLIYYSQIVNDFQKGDIAEGYSVSREKKESFPLTVTSAQKNPTAFYLCASSIMAGDEQFFGPGTRLTVL.

This clonotype was recorded at least ten times. The V and J genes are TRBV11-2 and TRBJ2-1; 9 nucleotides align to TRBD2. The CDR3 is 15 residues long. After removal of 5 bases from V and 5 bases from J, the junction contained 7 bases not matched to a gene. Germline values: CDR1 SGHAT, CDR2 FQNNGV. CDR3 DNA: TGTGCCAGCAGCGAGACTAGCGGAGTAAACAATGAGCAGTTCTTC. This gives the protein CASSETSGVNNEQFF.